This entry lists 20 T cell receptor beta chains sequenced from one sample in a study of cytomegalovirus exposure and HLA in healthy donors. The primer mix had 60 Vbeta and 13 Jbeta primers. TCRdb's table, derived via immunoSEQ multiplex PCR, lists solely in-frame clones and lacks some. The sample data list 100,000 or so clones. The sample comprised PBMCs. Every receptor here comes from a woman between 25 and 40 years old in good health and CMV-seronegative.

The rearrangement links TRBV18 to TRBJ2-5; 12 bases line up with TRBD2. The V and J ends lost 1 base and 5 bases, in that order; junction bases with no gene match: 5. Germline V lookup: CDR1 KGHSH, CDR2 LQKENI. The CDR3 consists of 16 residues. CDR3: CASSPRTSGAGETQYF. CDR3 nucleotide sequence: TGTGCCAGCTCACCACGGACTAGCGGGGCGGGGGAGACCCAGTACTTC.

The chain is built from TRBV18 and TRBJ2-5; TRBD2 agrees at 7 bases. Unmatched junction bases numbered 11, after V lost 5 bases and J lost 5 bases. The CDR3 length is 15 residues. Germline CDR1 reads KGHSH; CDR2 reads LQKENI. The CDR3 DNA follows: TGTGCCAGCTCATTGGTGCGGGAGCGAAGGGAGACCCAGTACTTC. Translation gives CASSLVRERRETQYF.

The V gene is TRBV5-4, the J gene TRBJ2-3; possible D gene TRBD2, 5 bases. The ends were cut back, 3 bases at V and 6 bases at J, with 14 bases in the middle. CDR1 is SGHNT and CDR2 is YYREEE in the germline V gene (reference sequence). The CDR3 has 14 residues. The CDR3 protein is CASSSGPGGDTQYF. The CDR3, as DNA: TGTGCCAGCAGCTCCGGTCCCGGCGGGGATACGCAGTATTTT.

This chain links TRBV4-1 with TRBJ2-1; 7 bases align to TRBD2. Germline loops: CDR1 MGHRA, CDR2 YSYEKL. V gave up 3 bases and J gave up 8 bases; unmatched junction bases: 7. The CDR3 is 14 residues long. CDR3 coding DNA: TGCGCCAGCAGCCAGAGGCGGGGAGGGGATGAGCAGTTCTTC. Amino acids: CASSQRRGGDEQFF.

The genes are TRBV11-3 and TRBJ2-5; D uncertain. Matching the DNA end better, TRBJ2-7 makes the J call doubtful. The V gene's germline CDR1 is SGHNT and CDR2 YENEEA. This CDR3 has 15 residues. The CDR3 nucleotides read TGTGCCAGCAGCTCCAGCGCCCACCCCCCCTACGAGCAGTACTTC. Protein product: CASSSSAHPPYEQYF.

CDR3 bases: TGTGCCAGCAGCGTCGGGCGGCGGGGGGGCCAGACTCTCTACTACGAGCAGTACTTC. As protein: CASSVGRRGGQTLYYEQYF. The V gene is TRBV5-4, the J gene TRBJ2-5; TRBD2 agrees at 9 bases. Near its end, the DNA agrees better with TRBJ2-7, so the J call may be wrong. The CDR3 loop spans 19 amino acids. Germline assignment: CDR1 SGHNT and CDR2 YYREEE (reference sequence).

The chain employs TRBV9 and TRBJ2-7, with 10 nucleotides matching TRBD2. There are 16 residues in the CDR3. Germline-derived CDR1 and CDR2 are SGDLS and YYNGEE. The junction had 7 bases not matched to a gene; V was cut back by 4 bases and J by 0 bases. This chain's CDR3 is CASSPRTSGPSYEQYF. CDR3 DNA sequence: TGTGCCAGCAGCCCCCGGACTAGCGGTCCCTCCTACGAGCAGTACTTC.

The chain couples TRBV2 to TRBJ2-7; 7 bases agree with TRBD1. V shed 6 bases, J shed 1 base, and the junction held 6 bases outside the gene matches. There are 14 residues in the CDR3. Germline V gene lookup returns CDR1 SNHLY and CDR2 FYNNEI. In DNA form, the CDR3 reads TGTGCCAGCAGGCCCGGGACAGAGTCCTACGAGCAGTACTTC. Protein product: CASRPGTESYEQYF.

The chain has TRBV5-6 and TRBJ2-5; D gene uncertain. CDR3 length equals 14 residues. The germline gives CDR1 SGHDT, CDR2 YYEEEE. Trimming shortened V by 2 bases and J by 3 bases, and 11 bases separated the two germline ends. CDR3 amino acids: CASSFLDREETQYF. DNA for the CDR3: TGTGCCAGCAGCTTCCTTGATAGAGAAGAGACCCAGTACTTC.

The chain carries TRBV7-2 and TRBJ2-5; 7 bases fit TRBD2. Germline V gene data show CDR1 as SGHTA and CDR2 as FQGNSA. This CDR3 is built from 16 residues. Unmatched junction bases numbered 11, after V lost 2 bases and J lost 5 bases. CDR3 residues: CASSLSWGMGGETQYF. The CDR3 nucleotides read TGTGCCAGCAGCTTATCGTGGGGGATGGGGGGGGAGACCCAGTACTTC.

V is TRBV11-2 and J is TRBJ2-1; TRBD2 matches 14 bases. The trim removed 4 bases at V and 7 bases at J, leaving 3 bases unmatched. Germline assignment: CDR1 SGHAT and CDR2 FQNNGV. This CDR3 contains 15 residues. CDR3 loop: CASSWGTSGSNEQFF. The DNA for the CDR3 is TGTGCCAGCAGCTGGGGGACTAGCGGGAGTAATGAGCAGTTCTTC.

The chain couples TRBV5-1 to TRBJ1-3; possibly TRBD1 for D (5 bases). The V gene lost 0 bases and the J gene lost 0 bases, with 10 bases spanning the gap. In germline, CDR1 is SGHRS, CDR2 YFSETQ. The CDR3 sequence is 16 residues long. This CDR3 is CASSLGFGGSGNTIYF. The CDR3 nucleotides are TGCGCCAGCAGCTTGGGCTTCGGGGGCTCTGGAAACACCATATATTTT.

The chain couples TRBV4-1 to TRBJ1-2; the D gene is possibly TRBD1 (6 bases). This CDR3 spans 13 amino acids. Germline V gene sequence: CDR1 MGHRA, CDR2 YSYEKL. V lost 1 base and J 8 bases, leaving 11 bases between the germline ends. CDR3 sequence (DNA): TGCGCCAGCAGCCAAGTGGGACACATCGGCTACACCTTC. Protein: CASSQVGHIGYTF.

The chain recombines TRBV7-3 with TRBJ2-1; 9 positions agree with TRBD1. V gave up 2 bases and J gave up 9 bases; unmatched junction bases: 2. This CDR3 has 13 amino acids. CDR1 and CDR2 from the germline V gene are SGHTA and FQGTGA. CDR3 coding DNA: TGTGCCAGCAGCTTACCGGGACAGGGTGAGCAGTTCTTC. It encodes CASSLPGQGEQFF.

The chain is built from TRBV6-5 and TRBJ1-5; D gene unclear. The germline V and J ends were trimmed by 7 bases and 0 bases, with 7 bases remaining between them. Per germline, CDR1 MNHEY and CDR2 SVGAGI. There are 13 residues in the CDR3. CDR3 sequence (DNA): TGTGCCAGCAAAGCGTATAGCAATCAGCCCCAGCATTTT. This translates into CASKAYSNQPQHF.

The chain employs TRBV7-9 and TRBJ1-1; D gene uncertain. From germline, CDR1 is SEHNR and CDR2 FQNEAQ (reference sequence). V dropped 7 bases and J dropped 1 base, with 10 bases sitting between them. This CDR3 is built from 13 residues. The CDR3 DNA is TGTGCCAGCAACAACCTTGAGAACACTGAAGCTTTCTTT. Translation: CASNNLENTEAFF.

The gene calls are TRBV14 and TRBJ2-5; D remains ambiguous. The CDR3 covers 13 residues. V shed 3 bases and J shed 2 bases, with 7 bases lying between them. Germline lookup yields CDR1 SGHDN and CDR2 FVKESK. CDR3 DNA: TGTGCCAGCAGCCACGACTTGCAAGAGACCCAGTACTTC. Its translation is CASSHDLQETQYF.

This chain joins TRBV19 and TRBJ1-1, with unresolved D. V was trimmed by 5 bases and J by 0 bases, leaving 13 bases between them. The V gene's germline CDR1 is LNHDA and CDR2 SQIVND (reference sequence). CDR3 length equals 15 residues. CDR3 coding DNA: TGTGCCAGTAGTCCCCCGAGGGCTATGAACACTGAAGCTTTCTTT. Amino acid sequence: CASSPPRAMNTEAFF.

The rearrangement joins TRBV29-1 to TRBJ1-1; 7 bases match TRBD1. The CDR3 spans 14 residues. V lost 7 bases, J lost 3 bases, and 11 bases stayed unmatched. CDR1 and CDR2 from the germline V gene are SQVTM and ANQGSEA. CDR3 in DNA: TGCAGCGGCAATAACGGACAGGTGGACACTGAAGCTTTCTTT. Its protein is CSGNNGQVDTEAFF.

About this clone: One end of the junction varies from germline; a read error may be responsible. The chain has TRBV29-1 and TRBJ1-2; D uncertain. From germline, CDR1 is SQVTM and CDR2 ANQGSEA. The CDR3 contains 13 residues. CDR3 sequence (DNA): TGCAACGTTCCCTCGCCCGGTAACTATGGCTACACCTTC. Translating it yields CNVPSPGNYGYTF.